Listed here are 11 T cell receptor beta chains from one sample, sequenced in a study of early T cells in non-severe SARS-CoV-2 infection. One entry per CDR3 protein, called by TCRdb with MiXCR from the 5' RACE reads. Among roughly 20,000 distinct CDR3 sequences listed, 5% to 6% were seen once. The specimen was whole blood, collected at baseline. The receptors were gathered from an adult who was a healthcare worker with PCR-confirmed SARS-CoV-2 infection or an uninfected control (not recorded which).

The chain couples TRBV27 to TRBJ1-6; D is uncertain. Germline CDR1 is MNHEY and CDR2 is SMNVEV (reference sequence). The CDR3 loop spans 14 amino acids. Trimming cost V 5 bases and J 8 bases, with 13 bases left between them. The CDR3 loop is CASSPPTADSPLHF. In DNA form, the CDR3 reads TGTGCCAGCAGTCCCCCGACCGCTGATTCACCCCTCCACTTT.

In its sample, this clonotype was seen a few times. The chain carries TRBV7-2 and TRBJ1-4; perhaps TRBD1 as D (6 bases). CDR3 length equals 17 residues. Germline V lookup: CDR1 SGHTA, CDR2 FQGNSA. With 2 bases removed from V and 8 bases from J, the gap between germline ends came to 21 bases. The CDR3 sequence is CASSLIALQGAGEKLFF. The CDR3 DNA is TGTGCCAGCAGCTTAATAGCCCTACAGGGTGCGGGAGAAAAACTGTTTTTT. The full variable domain, in which reference TRBV7-2 and TRBJ1-4 provide the parts outside the CDR3, is GAGVSQSPSNKVTEKGKDVELRCDPISGHTALYWYRQSLGQGLEFLIYFQGNSAPDKSGLPSDRFSAERTGGSVSTLTIQRTQQEDSAVYLCASSLIALQGAGEKLFFGSGTQLSVL.

This clonotype turned up a few times. The genes are TRBV15 and TRBJ2-3; a possible D gene is TRBD1 (6 bases). From germline, CDR1 is LNHNV and CDR2 YYDKDF (reference sequence). The ends were cut back, 3 bases at V and 6 bases at J, with 16 bases in the middle. This CDR3 spans 15 amino acids. The CDR3 is CATSSPVGQGDTQYF. The CDR3 bases are TGTGCCACCAGCAGTCCAGTAGGCCAGGGGGATACGCAGTATTTT.

In DNA form, the CDR3 reads TGTGCCAGCAGGCCGGGACAGGGAAAAGAGACCCAGTACTTC. This gives the protein CASRPGQGKETQYF. The chain links TRBV6-1 to TRBJ2-5; TRBD1 matches at 9 bases. Germline-derived CDR1 and CDR2 are MNHNS and SASEGT. CDR3 length equals 14 residues. Germline trimming cut 6 bases from V and 3 bases from J; bases unmatched to any gene: 5.

Many counts were recorded for this clonotype. The chain links TRBV4-3 to TRBJ2-6; D is possibly TRBD1 (8 bases). Germline CDR1 is LGHNA and CDR2 is YSLEER. This CDR3 is built from 20 residues. Between the trimmed V and J ends, which lost 5 bases and 2 bases, there was a span of 25 bases. The CDR3, as DNA: TGCGCCAGCAGCAAGGGGGGGACAGGTTTGATGTTCGCTGGGGCCAACGTCCTGACTTTC. Translated, it gives CASSKGGTGLMFAGANVLTF.

The table lists this clonotype with many counts. The V and J genes are TRBV7-2 and TRBJ2-3; 9 nucleotides match TRBD2. J gave up 3 bases and V 3 bases, and 4 bases lay outside the gene matches. Germline-derived CDR1 and CDR2 are SGHTA and FQGNSA. The CDR3 sequence is 15 residues long. DNA for the CDR3: TGTGCCAGCAGCTTTGGGGCGGGGGGGACAGATACGCAGTATTTT. Encoded protein: CASSFGAGGTDTQYF.

The chain carries TRBV12-3 or TRBV12-4 and TRBJ2-1; D is perhaps TRBD2 (7 bases). The CDR3 contains 14 residues. Trimming removed 1 base at V and 8 bases at J, with 12 bases between. CDR3 sequence (DNA): TGTGCCAGCAGTTTAGACGGGGGGCGGGATGAGCAGTTCTTC. This codes for CASSLDGGRDEQFF.

Ten or more counts support this clonotype. The chain's CDR3 is CASSLDSDTQYF. CDR3 sequence (DNA): TGTGCCAGCAGCTTAGATTCGGATACGCAGTATTTT. V gene TRBV7-9 combines with J gene TRBJ2-3; D call uncertain. Germline V lookup: CDR1 SEHNR, CDR2 FQNEAQ (reference sequence). V lost 1 base to trimming and J lost 6 bases, with 5 bases between them. This CDR3 contains 12 residues.

The rearrangement joins TRBV14 to TRBJ2-7; 7 bases match TRBD2. V shed 2 bases, J shed 3 bases, and the junction held 13 bases outside the gene matches. Looked up from germline, CDR1 is SGHDN and CDR2 is FVKESK. The CDR3 has 17 amino acids. CDR3 loop: CASSQLVSWTGGYEQYF. The DNA of the CDR3 is TGTGCCAGCAGCCAACTCGTGTCCTGGACGGGGGGCTACGAGCAGTACTTC.

The sample holds many counts of this clonotype. CDR3 DNA sequence: TGTGCCAGCAGCCATTATCGCAGTCGGGACGCTAGAAACACCATATATTTT. Encoded protein: CASSHYRSRDARNTIYF. The chain has TRBV4-2 and TRBJ1-3, with D possibly being TRBD1 (5 bases). The CDR3 extends over 17 amino acids. The ends were cut back, 3 bases at V and 5 bases at J, with 20 bases in the middle. Germline CDR1 reads LGHNA; CDR2 reads YNFKEQ.

This clonotype was seen many times. This chain links TRBV6-5 with TRBJ1-6; no firm D call. The V end was cut by 5 bases, the J end by 9 bases, with 17 bases between. Germline V gene sequence: CDR1 MNHEY, CDR2 SVGAGI. The CDR3 is 15 amino acids. The CDR3 DNA reads TGTGCCAGCAGTCCCATAGCAGCCGACGGTTCACCCCTCCACTTT. Protein: CASSPIAADGSPLHF.